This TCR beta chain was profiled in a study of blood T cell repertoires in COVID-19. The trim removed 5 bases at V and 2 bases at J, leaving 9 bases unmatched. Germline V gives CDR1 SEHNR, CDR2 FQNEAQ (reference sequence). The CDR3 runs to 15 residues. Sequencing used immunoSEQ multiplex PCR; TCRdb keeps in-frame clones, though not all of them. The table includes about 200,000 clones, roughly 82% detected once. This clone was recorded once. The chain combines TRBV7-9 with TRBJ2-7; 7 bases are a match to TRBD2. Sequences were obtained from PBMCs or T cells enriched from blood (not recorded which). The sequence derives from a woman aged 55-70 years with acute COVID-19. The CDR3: CASSPPSGATYEQYF. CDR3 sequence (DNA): TGTGCCAGCAGCCCCCCTAGCGGAGCGACCTACGAGCAGTACTTC.